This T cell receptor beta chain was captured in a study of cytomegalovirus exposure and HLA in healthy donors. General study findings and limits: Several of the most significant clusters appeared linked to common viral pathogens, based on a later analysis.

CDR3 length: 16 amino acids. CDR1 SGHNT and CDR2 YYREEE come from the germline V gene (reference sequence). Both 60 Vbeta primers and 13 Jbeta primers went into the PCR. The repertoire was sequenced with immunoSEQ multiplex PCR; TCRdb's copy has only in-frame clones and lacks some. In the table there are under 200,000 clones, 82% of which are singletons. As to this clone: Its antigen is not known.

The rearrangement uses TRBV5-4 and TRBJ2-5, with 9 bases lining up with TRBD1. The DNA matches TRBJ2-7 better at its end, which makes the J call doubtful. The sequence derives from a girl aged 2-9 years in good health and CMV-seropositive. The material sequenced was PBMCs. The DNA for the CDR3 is TGTGCCAGCAGCTCAACGAGGGTGGGACAGGGCTACGAGCAGTACTTC. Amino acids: CASSSTRVGQGYEQYF.